Listed here are 11 T cell receptor beta chains from one sample, sequenced in a study of T cells in Graves' hyperthyroidism and ophthalmopathy. From RNA transcripts, TCR beta CDR3 regions were amplified. The TCR CDR3 first-round RT-PCR relied on the HTBI primer set. TCRdb called the multiplex PCR reads again in MiXCR, with one record for every CDR3 protein. The sample contains hundreds of thousands of distinct CDR3 sequences, around 19% of which appear only once. Sample: blood. The receptors derive from a man aged 40-55 years with Graves' hyperthyroidism.

The CDR3 nucleotides are TGCAGTGCCACACAGGGGGCTCTTTCACCCCTCCACTTT. Its translation is CSATQGALSPLHF. The rearrangement uses TRBV20-1 and TRBJ1-6; 9 bases agree with TRBD1. The CDR3 is 13 residues long. CDR1 DFQATT and CDR2 SNEGSKA come from the germline V gene (reference sequence). V trimming: 6 bases; J trimming: 9 bases; junction bases outside the gene matches: 6.

This clonotype was seen repeatedly, ten times or more. This chain connects TRBV5-6 to TRBJ2-3, with 7 nucleotides matching TRBD1. Trimming took 0 bases from V and 1 from J; bases not matched to a gene: 8. Per the germline V gene, CDR1 is SGHDT and CDR2 is YYEEEE. This CDR3 is 17 amino acids long. The CDR3 DNA is TGTGCCAGCAGCTTGGCGGTGCGACAGGGTGGCACAGATACGCAGTATTTT. This gives the protein CASSLAVRQGGTDTQYF.

This clonotype was counted many times. V gene TRBV5-5 combines with J gene TRBJ2-3; D is perhaps TRBD1 (7 bases). In germline, CDR1 is SGHKS, CDR2 YYEKEE (reference sequence). V was trimmed by 3 bases and J by 6 bases, leaving 17 bases between them. There are 15 residues in the CDR3. DNA for the CDR3: TGTGCCAGCAGCTGGAGGGGGGACAGTTTCGATACGCAGTATTTT. This sequence encodes CASSWRGDSFDTQYF.

This clonotype was counted between two and nine times. The J gene is TRBJ2-2, the V gene TRBV20-1; 9 nucleotides align to TRBD1. Germline assignment: CDR1 DFQATT and CDR2 SNEGSKA (reference sequence). V was pared by 8 bases and J by 6 bases, with 4 bases of the junction left unmatched. This CDR3 region has 12 residues. The CDR3 bases are TGCAGTTGTACAGGGGGCCCCGGGGAGCTGTTTTTT. This codes for CSCTGGPGELFF.

Many counts were recorded for this clonotype. The rearrangement joins TRBV30 to TRBJ1-1; no reliable D call. This CDR3 has 14 residues. CDR1 is GTSNPN, CDR2 SVGIG, per germline (reference sequence). Trimming removed 2 bases at V and 0 bases at J, with 10 bases between. The CDR3 sequence is CAWSRGILNTEAFF. Here the CDR3 DNA reads TGTGCCTGGAGTAGAGGGATACTGAACACTGAAGCTTTCTTT.

This clonotype was observed at least ten times. The J gene is TRBJ2-3, the V gene TRBV5-1; no clear D gene. Germline lookup yields CDR1 SGHRS and CDR2 YFSETQ. The CDR3 extends over 14 amino acids. V was clipped by 0 bases and J by 0 bases, with 5 bases between them. The CDR3 spells CASSLEDSTDTQYF. CDR3 DNA: TGCGCCAGCAGCTTGGAAGATAGCACAGATACGCAGTATTTT.

This clonotype was observed many times. The chain couples TRBV30 to TRBJ2-7; D gene unclear. CDR3 length equals 11 residues. The germline CDR1 and CDR2 sequences are GTSNPN and SVGIG (reference sequence). V was shortened by 1 base and J by 8 bases, with 9 bases between the two germline ends. The CDR3 sequence is CAWSGLSKQYF. CDR3 nucleotide sequence: TGTGCCTGGAGTGGCCTTAGTAAGCAGTACTTC.

This clonotype was seen repeatedly, ten times or more. The chain couples TRBV6-2 or TRBV6-3 to TRBJ1-5; TRBD1 is a possible D gene (6 bases). From germline, CDR1 is MNHEY and CDR2 SVGEGT. The V end lost 10 bases, the J end lost 0 bases, and 22 bases lay between the germline ends. This CDR3 has 17 amino acids. The CDR3 DNA is TGTGCCACCAAGGCACTAGACCGACAGGATAGCAATCAGCCCCAGCATTTT. Translation gives CATKALDRQDSNQPQHF.

This chain uses TRBV7-9 with TRBJ2-5; TRBD2 might be the D (5 bases). The V gene lost 3 bases and the J gene lost 11 bases, with 10 bases spanning the gap. In germline, CDR1 is SEHNR, CDR2 FQNEAQ (reference sequence). This CDR3 has 11 residues. The CDR3 nucleotides are TGTGCCAGCAGCTTTTCGGGGAATCAGTACTTC. It codes for CASSFSGNQYF.

This clonotype was picked up many times. The chain is built from TRBV28 and TRBJ1-6; the D gene is possibly TRBD1 (6 bases). The CDR3 loop spans 16 amino acids. V lost 7 bases to trimming and J lost 8 bases, with 21 bases between them. In germline, CDR1 is MDHEN, CDR2 SYDVKM. The chain's CDR3 is CASKPPGESAHSPLHF. The CDR3 bases are TGTGCCAGCAAACCCCCAGGGGAGTCCGCTCATTCACCCCTCCACTTT.

This clonotype was observed many times. The rearrangement joins TRBV28 to TRBJ2-5, with a possible D match to TRBD2 (5 bases). From germline, CDR1 is MDHEN and CDR2 SYDVKM. V lost 1 base and J 2 bases, leaving 11 bases between the germline ends. The CDR3 is 15 amino acids. CDR3: CASSLSTAVQETQYF. The DNA of the CDR3 is TGTGCCAGCAGTTTATCCACAGCGGTACAAGAGACCCAGTACTTC. Full variable domain (remainder filled in from reference TRBV28 and TRBJ2-5): DVKVTQSSRYLVKRTGEKVFLECVQDMDHENMFWYRQDPGLGLRLIYFSYDVKMKEKGDIPEGYSVSREKKERFSLILESASTNQTSMYLCASSLSTAVQETQYFGPGTRLLVL.